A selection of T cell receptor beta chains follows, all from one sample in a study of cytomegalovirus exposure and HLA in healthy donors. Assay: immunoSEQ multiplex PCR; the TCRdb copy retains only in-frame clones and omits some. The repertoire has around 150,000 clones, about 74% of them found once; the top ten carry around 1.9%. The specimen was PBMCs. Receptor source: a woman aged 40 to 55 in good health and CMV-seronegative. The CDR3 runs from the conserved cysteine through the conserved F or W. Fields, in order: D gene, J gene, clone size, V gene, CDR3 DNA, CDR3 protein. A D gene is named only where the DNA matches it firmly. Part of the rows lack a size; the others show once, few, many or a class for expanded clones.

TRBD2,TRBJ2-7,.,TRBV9,TGTGCCAGCAGCACGAGAAGCGGGAGCTACGAGCAGTACTTC,CASSTRSGSYEQYF
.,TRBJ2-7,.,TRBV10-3,TGTGCCATCAGTGAGTATCTGAGAACCAACTACGAGCAGTACTTC,CAISEYLRTNYEQYF
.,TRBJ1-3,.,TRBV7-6,TGTGCCAGCAGCTTAGTTGGGACACAGACTGGAAACACCATATATTTT,CASSLVGTQTGNTIYF
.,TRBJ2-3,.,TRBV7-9,TGTGCCAGCAGTTTGCCCGTTGTGAGGGCAGATACGCAGTATTTT,CASSLPVVRADTQYF
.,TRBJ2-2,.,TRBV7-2,TGTGCCAGCAGCTTACCTCACCTGGGCAGGGAGCTGTTTTTT,CASSLPHLGRELFF
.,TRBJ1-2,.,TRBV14,TGTGCCAGCAGCCACTCGGGGGGAGGCTATGGCTACACCTTC,CASSHSGGGYGYTF
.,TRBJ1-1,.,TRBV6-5,TGTGCCAGCAGTAGAGCGGGGCGGATGAACACTGAAGCTTTCTTT,CASSRAGRMNTEAFF
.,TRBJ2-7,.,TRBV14,TGTGCCAGCAGCCAAGATATTAGGGGCGAGCAGTACTTC,CASSQDIRGEQYF
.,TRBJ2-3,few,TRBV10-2,TGCGCCAGCAGTGAAGAGGTGGATACGCAGTATTTT,CASSEEVDTQYF
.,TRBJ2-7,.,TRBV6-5,TGTGCCAGCAGTTACCGCGACAATGCCTACGAGCAGTACTTC,CASSYRDNAYEQYF
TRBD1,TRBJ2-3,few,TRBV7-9,TGTGCCAGCGGTCTACAGGGGAGCACAGATACGCAGTATTTT,CASGLQGSTDTQYF
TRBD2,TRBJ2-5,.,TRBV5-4,TGTGCCAGCAGCCGGGGGGGGCGGGAGGCGAACCGGGCTGGGTACTTC,CASSRGGREANRAGYF
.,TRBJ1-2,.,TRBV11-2,TGTGCCAGCAGCTTATTACGTGTGGGGAGCTATGGCTACACCTTC,CASSLLRVGSYGYTF
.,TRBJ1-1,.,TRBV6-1,TGTGCCAGCAGTGCCGTTCAGGGAATCACTGAAGCTTTCTTT,CASSAVQGITEAFF
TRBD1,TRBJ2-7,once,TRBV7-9,TGTGTGGGACAGGGAGACGGCGAGCAGTACTTC,CVGQGDGEQYF
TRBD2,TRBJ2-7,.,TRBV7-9,TGTGCCAGCAGCTTTGTAGGACTAGCGGGAGAACACGAGCAGTACTTC,CASSFVGLAGEHEQYF
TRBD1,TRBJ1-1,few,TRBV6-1,TGTGCCAGCAGTGATTACGGACAGGGGGCGAGGGCTTTCTTT,CASSDYGQGARAFF
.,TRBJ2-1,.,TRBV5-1,TGCGCCAGCAAACAGGGTGGCAACCCTTCCTACAATGAGCAGTTCTTC,CASKQGGNPSYNEQFF
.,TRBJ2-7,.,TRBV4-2,TGTGCCAGCAGCCAAACTAGCTCCTACGAGCAGTACTTC,CASSQTSSYEQYF
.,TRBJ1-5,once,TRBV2,TGTGCCAGCAGTGACCTTTTTCCCAATCAGCCCCAGCATTTT,CASSDLFPNQPQHF
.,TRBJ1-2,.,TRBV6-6,TGTGCCAGCAGCGATCGAGGGAGCTATGGCTACACCTTC,CASSDRGSYGYTF
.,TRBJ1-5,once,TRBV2,TGTGCCAGCAGCCCTATTCTGGGGGGTGGTCAGCCCCAGCATTTT,CASSPILGGGQPQHF
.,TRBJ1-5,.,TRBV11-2,TGTGCCAGCAGCCTTACACAGGGTGGTGATCAGCCCCAGCATTTT,CASSLTQGGDQPQHF
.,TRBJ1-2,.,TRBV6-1,TGTGCCAGCAGCACACAGGTCGGCGGCTACACCTTC,CASSTQVGGYTF
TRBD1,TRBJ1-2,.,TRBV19,TGTGCCAGTAGAGGGACAGTTACTCTCTATGGCTACACCTTC,CASRGTVTLYGYTF
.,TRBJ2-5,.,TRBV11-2,TGTGCCAGCAGATCACTAGTCGAAGAGACCCAGTACTTC,CASRSLVEETQYF
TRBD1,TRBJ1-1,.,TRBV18,TGTGCAGCCGGGACAGGGCTGAACACTGAAGCTTTCTTT,CAAGTGLNTEAFF
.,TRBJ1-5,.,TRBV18,TGTGCCAGCTCACCAGGGGGCGCGGATCAGCCCCAGCATTTT,CASSPGGADQPQHF